Here is one T cell receptor beta chain with its context. Its antigen is currently unknown. The data were taken from a study of cytomegalovirus exposure and HLA in healthy donors. General study findings and limits: Prior analysis indicated that the majority of TCR beta V segments exhibited productivity approximately 87% or approximately 30% of the time. An analysis was carried out at a later point. It showed that HLA-associated TCR beta chains were more clonally expanded than equally common non-associated chains.

Amplification used 60 Vbeta primers and 13 Jbeta primers. Method: immunoSEQ multiplex PCR; TCRdb's copy keeps in-frame clones and lacks some. The data show 80,000 to 100,000 clones, around three quarters seen once. The TCR comes from a man under 40 in good health and CMV-seronegative. The sequencing sample was made of PBMCs.

The CDR3 is CASSLVRVATEAFF. In DNA form, the CDR3 reads TGTGCCAGCAGCTTGGTTCGGGTTGCCACTGAAGCTTTCTTT. The V call is TRBV5-5, the J call TRBJ1-1; D is undetermined. Germline V gene data show CDR1 as SGHKS and CDR2 as YYEKEE (reference sequence). This CDR3 is built from 14 residues. V lost 0 bases to trimming and J lost 4 bases, with 10 bases between them.